The present TCR beta chain was sequenced within a study of T cell responses to AZD1222 COVID-19 vaccine. General study findings and limits: Females made up more of the donors, who were largely white British, and clonal diversity may have come out too low.

V dropped 7 bases and J dropped 4 bases, with 16 bases sitting between them. Per germline, CDR1 MNHEY and CDR2 SVGAGI. The CDR3 spans 14 residues. The table came from immunoSEQ multiplex PCR; TCRdb's copy has only in-frame clones and leaves some out. The sample holds roughly 140,000 clones, 85% to 90% seen once. On this clone: Its specificity is unknown.

Sample: peripheral blood, taken on day 0 of AZD1222 vaccination. The origin of this receptor is an adult in good health. The rearrangement uses TRBV6-5 and TRBJ1-1, with D possibly being TRBD1 (5 bases). The CDR3 DNA is TGTGCCAGCAACTCAGGGCCCGAGGGCACTGAAGCTTTCTTT. Protein sequence: CASNSGPEGTEAFF.